These 21 T cell receptor beta chains were sequenced from one sample in a study of spatial heterogeneity in lung cancer (dated by TCRdb to between 2018 and 2020). In the paper's terms, the time point label means: sample taken at primary tumor resection. Without any cell sorting, TCR sequencing was performed on whole RNA extracted either from tumor and nontumor lung tissue or from cryopreserved PBMC samples. The method behind the library was 5' RACE. The sequencer listed for this sample is NextSeq 500. TCRdb took the public reads, trimmed them with fastp at Q25, ran MiXCR for clone calling and kept in-frame beta chains. Each entry is one CDR3 protein sequence, shown with its most common DNA and genes. In all, the sample holds 10,000 to 15,000 distinct CDR3 sequences, and 5.5% to 7.5% of those were seen once. The ten largest account for about 9.3% of the sample. The material was normal lung tissue next to the tumor, obtained at surgery. The receptors derive from a male donor with early-stage non-small cell lung cancer.

This clonotype has at least ten counts. In a library made to pick up alpha chains, this beta chain is a stray read with a size that means little. The chain employs TRBV7-8 and TRBJ2-2; D not certain. The V gene lost 5 bases and the J gene lost 3 bases, with 16 bases spanning the gap. This CDR3 has 16 residues. Per the germline V gene, CDR1 is SGHVS and CDR2 is FQNEAQ. The CDR3 spells CASSQTTPVDTGELFF. The DNA for the CDR3 is TGTGCCAGCAGCCAAACCACACCAGTGGACACCGGGGAGCTGTTTTTT.

This clonotype was counted many times. Found in a library prepared for alpha chains, this beta chain is an off-target read, and its abundance has little meaning. The V call is TRBV29-1, the J call TRBJ2-1; 12 nucleotides line up with TRBD1. Looked up from germline, CDR1 is SQVTM and CDR2 is ANQGSEA. The CDR3 spans 13 residues. Trimming took 6 bases from V and 9 from J; bases not matched to a gene: 6. This chain's CDR3 is CSVPGQGATEQFF. In DNA, the CDR3 is TGCAGCGTACCGGGACAGGGGGCGACTGAGCAGTTCTTC.

This clonotype has a count of ten or more. Because this beta chain is a stray read in a library intended to capture alpha chains, its abundance should not be given much weight. This chain joins TRBV6-2 or TRBV6-3 and TRBJ2-2; the D gene is possibly TRBD2 (6 bases). V lost 0 bases and J 5 bases, leaving 13 bases between the germline ends. The CDR3 spans 16 residues. Germline CDR1 and CDR2: MNHEY and SVGEGT. DNA for the CDR3: TGTGCCAGCAGTTACTCCGCGGGACCTGGGACCGGGGAGCTGTTTTTT. This gives the protein CASSYSAGPGTGELFF.

This clonotype was seen ten or more times. This beta chain is an unintended read in a library built for alpha chains; its size means little. This sequence joins TRBV11-2 and TRBJ2-2, with 7 bases that match TRBD1. The CDR3 is 18 amino acids. The ends lost 3 bases at V and 1 base at J; junction bases unmatched: 11. Germline assignment: CDR1 SGHAT and CDR2 FQNNGV. The CDR3 sequence is CASSFGPPGTVNTGELFF. The CDR3 coding sequence is TGTGCCAGCAGCTTCGGCCCTCCGGGGACAGTGAACACCGGGGAGCTGTTTTTT.

On this clonotype: A library prepared for alpha chains yielded this beta chain as an off-target read; its size is of little meaning. V usage is TRBV15 and J usage is TRBJ2-5; no clear D. V was clipped by 1 base and J by 7 bases, with 4 bases between them. From germline, CDR1 is LNHNV and CDR2 YYDKDF (reference sequence). This CDR3 is built from 11 residues. The CDR3 DNA reads as TGTGCCACCAGCAGAGGGGGGACCCAGTACTTC. This translates into CATSRGGTQYF.

There are many counts of this clonotype. With the library built for alpha chains, this beta chain is off target and its frequency is not meaningful. The gene calls are TRBV6-5 and TRBJ2-1, with a possible D match to TRBD2 (6 bases). CDR1 and CDR2 (germline): MNHEY, SVGAGI. The CDR3 extends over 15 amino acids. V was shortened by 4 bases and J by 1 base, with 11 bases between the two germline ends. The CDR3 nucleotides are TGTGCCAGCAGTTTAGCGGAAGCGTCCTACAATGAGCAGTTCTTC. Protein sequence: CASSLAEASYNEQFF.

This clonotype was recorded many times. Since the library was made to target alpha chains, this beta chain is a stray read and its abundance is not meaningful. The V and J genes are TRBV7-8 and TRBJ2-1; D is unclear. This CDR3 is built from 11 residues. Germline V gene sequence: CDR1 SGHVS, CDR2 FQNEAQ. V was cut by 7 bases and J by 5 bases, with 6 bases left in between. CDR3 coding DNA: TGTGCCAGCAAATCTAACAATGAGCAGTTCTTC. Protein: CASKSNNEQFF.

Ten or more counts support this clonotype. The library was prepared for alpha chains; this beta chain is a stray read, so its frequency means little. This rearrangement joins TRBV2 to TRBJ2-3, with no clear D. This CDR3 contains 14 residues. V was trimmed by 11 bases and J by 0 bases, leaving 15 bases between them. Germline V gives CDR1 SNHLY, CDR2 FYNNEI. The CDR3 nucleotides read TGTGCCCAGAAAGAAGTGCTGAGCACAGATACGCAGTATTTT. It translates to CAQKEVLSTDTQYF.

This clonotype showed up many times. Because this beta chain is a stray read in a library intended to capture alpha chains, its abundance should not be given much weight. J is TRBJ1-5 and V is TRBV27; D is possibly TRBD1 (5 bases). V shed 5 bases and J shed 8 bases, with 16 bases lying between them. Germline V gives CDR1 MNHEY, CDR2 SMNVEV (reference sequence). The CDR3 extends over 14 amino acids. The CDR3 bases are TGTGCCAGCAGTCCCAGGGTGCGAAGGGAGCCCCAGCATTTT. Protein: CASSPRVRREPQHF.

This clonotype was observed many times. Within a library made for alpha chains, this beta chain is off target, and its count is uninformative. The chain recombines TRBV20-1 with TRBJ2-3; D not resolved. V was clipped by 4 bases and J by 1 base, with 15 bases between them. CDR1 is DFQATT, CDR2 SNEGSKA, per germline (reference sequence). CDR3 length equals 15 residues. The CDR3 coding sequence is TGCAGTGCTATCGCGGACCTGGGTGGCACAGATACGCAGTATTTT. Protein sequence: CSAIADLGGTDTQYF.

In its sample, this clonotype was seen many times. As an off-target read in a library built for alpha chains, this beta chain has a frequency of little significance. This chain links TRBV27 with TRBJ2-5; TRBD2 aligns across 9 bases. This CDR3 is 16 amino acids long. Germline loops: CDR1 MNHEY, CDR2 SMNVEV (reference sequence). The V segment lost 2 bases and the J segment 5 bases; nucleotides outside the gene matches: 9. The CDR3 is CASSLSISGRRETQYF. In nucleotides, the CDR3 is TGTGCCAGCAGTTTAAGTATTAGCGGGAGACGCGAGACCCAGTACTTC.

In its sample, this clonotype was seen many times. Since the library was made to target alpha chains, this beta chain is a stray read and its abundance is not meaningful. The chain joins TRBV20-1 to TRBJ2-3; 10 nucleotides align to TRBD2. CDR3 length: 16 residues. J was trimmed by 3 bases and V by 0 bases; bases with no gene match: 6. Germline CDR1 reads DFQATT; CDR2 reads SNEGSKA (reference sequence). This CDR3 is CSARDILAGATDTQYF. CDR3 in DNA: TGCAGTGCTAGAGATATCCTAGCGGGAGCAACAGATACGCAGTATTTT.

This clonotype was found many times. Found in a library prepared for alpha chains, this beta chain is an off-target read, and its abundance has little meaning. The rearrangement joins TRBV20-1 to TRBJ2-1, with 9 bases lining up with TRBD1. V dropped 5 bases and J dropped 4; count of bases not matched to a gene: 6. The germline CDR1 and CDR2 sequences are DFQATT and SNEGSKA (reference sequence). This CDR3 has 14 amino acids. The CDR3 nucleotides are TGCAGTGCTTTCGACAGGGGGGAGTACAATGAGCAGTTCTTC. Translating it yields CSAFDRGEYNEQFF.

Many counts were recorded for this clonotype. This beta chain came through as a stray read in a library set up for alpha chains, and its size says little. In nucleotides, the CDR3 is TGTGCCAGCAGCTTGGAGGCCAGCGGGGCCTACGAGCAGTACTTC. Its protein is CASSLEASGAYEQYF. The chain couples TRBV5-4 to TRBJ2-7, with 7 bases lining up with TRBD2. CDR1 and CDR2 (germline): SGHNT, YYREEE (reference sequence). This CDR3 contains 15 residues. V gave up 0 bases and J gave up 2 bases; unmatched junction bases: 5.

With regard to this clonotype: One base away lies a much larger clone, so this may be a sequencing read error. The final CDR3 position lacks the conserved phenylalanine or tryptophan, pointing to a likely read error. This beta chain is a stray sequence in a library constructed for alpha chains; its clone size is not meaningful. The chain couples TRBV7-2 to TRBJ2-7; D possibly uses TRBD1 or TRBD2 (5 bases each). CDR1 SGHTA and CDR2 FQGNSA come from the germline V gene. This CDR3 has 14 residues. The V and J ends lost 4 bases and 3 bases respectively, with 13 bases between them. The CDR3 bases are TGTGCCAGCAGCTCGACCGGGACGGACTACGAGCAGTACCTC. It encodes CASSSTGTDYEQYL.

This clonotype ranks as medium-sized. This beta chain is a stray read from a library made for alpha chains; its abundance is not meaningful. V usage is TRBV30 and J usage is TRBJ1-1; D possibly corresponds to TRBD1 (6 bases). The CDR3 has 15 residues. The germline CDR1 and CDR2 sequences are GTSNPN and SVGIG (reference sequence). V was cut by 0 bases and J by 5 bases, with 16 bases left in between. CDR3 sequence: CAWSVKVFQGTEAFF. Here the CDR3 DNA reads TGTGCCTGGAGTGTTAAAGTCTTTCAGGGGACTGAAGCTTTCTTT.

This clonotype has a count of ten or more. A library made for alpha chains picked up this beta chain off target, so its size means little. The chain couples TRBV4-1 to TRBJ2-6; D not certain. Germline V gene sequence: CDR1 MGHRA, CDR2 YSYEKL. The CDR3 loop spans 17 amino acids. Trimming cost V 0 bases and J 0 bases, with 9 bases left between them. Written as DNA, the CDR3 is TGCGCCAGCAGCCAAGAAGGTACGGCCTCTGGGGCCAACGTCCTGACTTTC. This sequence encodes CASSQEGTASGANVLTF.

In its sample, this clonotype was seen many times. With the library built for alpha chains, this beta chain is off target and its frequency is not meaningful. CDR3 in DNA: TGTGCCAGCAGCTTGGGTGACACTGAAGCTTTCTTT. Encoded protein: CASSLGDTEAFF. The gene calls are TRBV5-4 and TRBJ1-1, with D unclear. CDR3 length: 12 amino acids. Germline CDR1 and CDR2: SGHNT and YYREEE (reference sequence). V lost 0 bases to trimming and J lost 3 bases, with 3 bases between them.

Ten or more counts support this clonotype. This beta chain was picked up by a library intended for alpha chains and is off target, so its count carries little meaning. The chain uses TRBV7-9 and TRBJ1-5, with D perhaps TRBD1 (5 bases). The CDR3 covers 15 residues. The V end was cut by 1 base, the J end by 1 base, with 8 bases between. Germline V gene lookup returns CDR1 SEHNR and CDR2 FQNEAQ (reference sequence). In nucleotides, the CDR3 is TGTGCCAGCAGCTTAGGGGACGCCAGCAATCAGCCCCAGCATTTT. The encoded protein is CASSLGDASNQPQHF.

The table lists this clonotype with many counts. Because the library targeted alpha chains, this beta chain is an off-target read whose size means little. The chain uses TRBV2 and TRBJ1-1; D is ambiguous. The CDR3 has 11 residues. Trimming shortened V by 3 bases and J by 1 base, and 0 bases separated the two germline ends. In germline, CDR1 is SNHLY, CDR2 FYNNEI. Here the CDR3 reads CASSENTEAFF. CDR3 DNA: TGTGCCAGCAGTGAGAACACTGAAGCTTTCTTT.

This clonotype was seen repeatedly, ten times or more. Because the library targeted alpha chains, this beta chain is an off-target read whose size means little. The chain is built from TRBV29-1 and TRBJ1-1, with D maybe TRBD1 (5 bases). V was cut by 5 bases and J by 6 bases, with 13 bases left in between. The length of the CDR3 is 12 residues. Germline CDR1 reads SQVTM; CDR2 reads ANQGSEA. The DNA of the CDR3 is TGCAGCGTTCAGGGCCCCTCTCCTGAAGCTTTCTTT. Protein: CSVQGPSPEAFF.